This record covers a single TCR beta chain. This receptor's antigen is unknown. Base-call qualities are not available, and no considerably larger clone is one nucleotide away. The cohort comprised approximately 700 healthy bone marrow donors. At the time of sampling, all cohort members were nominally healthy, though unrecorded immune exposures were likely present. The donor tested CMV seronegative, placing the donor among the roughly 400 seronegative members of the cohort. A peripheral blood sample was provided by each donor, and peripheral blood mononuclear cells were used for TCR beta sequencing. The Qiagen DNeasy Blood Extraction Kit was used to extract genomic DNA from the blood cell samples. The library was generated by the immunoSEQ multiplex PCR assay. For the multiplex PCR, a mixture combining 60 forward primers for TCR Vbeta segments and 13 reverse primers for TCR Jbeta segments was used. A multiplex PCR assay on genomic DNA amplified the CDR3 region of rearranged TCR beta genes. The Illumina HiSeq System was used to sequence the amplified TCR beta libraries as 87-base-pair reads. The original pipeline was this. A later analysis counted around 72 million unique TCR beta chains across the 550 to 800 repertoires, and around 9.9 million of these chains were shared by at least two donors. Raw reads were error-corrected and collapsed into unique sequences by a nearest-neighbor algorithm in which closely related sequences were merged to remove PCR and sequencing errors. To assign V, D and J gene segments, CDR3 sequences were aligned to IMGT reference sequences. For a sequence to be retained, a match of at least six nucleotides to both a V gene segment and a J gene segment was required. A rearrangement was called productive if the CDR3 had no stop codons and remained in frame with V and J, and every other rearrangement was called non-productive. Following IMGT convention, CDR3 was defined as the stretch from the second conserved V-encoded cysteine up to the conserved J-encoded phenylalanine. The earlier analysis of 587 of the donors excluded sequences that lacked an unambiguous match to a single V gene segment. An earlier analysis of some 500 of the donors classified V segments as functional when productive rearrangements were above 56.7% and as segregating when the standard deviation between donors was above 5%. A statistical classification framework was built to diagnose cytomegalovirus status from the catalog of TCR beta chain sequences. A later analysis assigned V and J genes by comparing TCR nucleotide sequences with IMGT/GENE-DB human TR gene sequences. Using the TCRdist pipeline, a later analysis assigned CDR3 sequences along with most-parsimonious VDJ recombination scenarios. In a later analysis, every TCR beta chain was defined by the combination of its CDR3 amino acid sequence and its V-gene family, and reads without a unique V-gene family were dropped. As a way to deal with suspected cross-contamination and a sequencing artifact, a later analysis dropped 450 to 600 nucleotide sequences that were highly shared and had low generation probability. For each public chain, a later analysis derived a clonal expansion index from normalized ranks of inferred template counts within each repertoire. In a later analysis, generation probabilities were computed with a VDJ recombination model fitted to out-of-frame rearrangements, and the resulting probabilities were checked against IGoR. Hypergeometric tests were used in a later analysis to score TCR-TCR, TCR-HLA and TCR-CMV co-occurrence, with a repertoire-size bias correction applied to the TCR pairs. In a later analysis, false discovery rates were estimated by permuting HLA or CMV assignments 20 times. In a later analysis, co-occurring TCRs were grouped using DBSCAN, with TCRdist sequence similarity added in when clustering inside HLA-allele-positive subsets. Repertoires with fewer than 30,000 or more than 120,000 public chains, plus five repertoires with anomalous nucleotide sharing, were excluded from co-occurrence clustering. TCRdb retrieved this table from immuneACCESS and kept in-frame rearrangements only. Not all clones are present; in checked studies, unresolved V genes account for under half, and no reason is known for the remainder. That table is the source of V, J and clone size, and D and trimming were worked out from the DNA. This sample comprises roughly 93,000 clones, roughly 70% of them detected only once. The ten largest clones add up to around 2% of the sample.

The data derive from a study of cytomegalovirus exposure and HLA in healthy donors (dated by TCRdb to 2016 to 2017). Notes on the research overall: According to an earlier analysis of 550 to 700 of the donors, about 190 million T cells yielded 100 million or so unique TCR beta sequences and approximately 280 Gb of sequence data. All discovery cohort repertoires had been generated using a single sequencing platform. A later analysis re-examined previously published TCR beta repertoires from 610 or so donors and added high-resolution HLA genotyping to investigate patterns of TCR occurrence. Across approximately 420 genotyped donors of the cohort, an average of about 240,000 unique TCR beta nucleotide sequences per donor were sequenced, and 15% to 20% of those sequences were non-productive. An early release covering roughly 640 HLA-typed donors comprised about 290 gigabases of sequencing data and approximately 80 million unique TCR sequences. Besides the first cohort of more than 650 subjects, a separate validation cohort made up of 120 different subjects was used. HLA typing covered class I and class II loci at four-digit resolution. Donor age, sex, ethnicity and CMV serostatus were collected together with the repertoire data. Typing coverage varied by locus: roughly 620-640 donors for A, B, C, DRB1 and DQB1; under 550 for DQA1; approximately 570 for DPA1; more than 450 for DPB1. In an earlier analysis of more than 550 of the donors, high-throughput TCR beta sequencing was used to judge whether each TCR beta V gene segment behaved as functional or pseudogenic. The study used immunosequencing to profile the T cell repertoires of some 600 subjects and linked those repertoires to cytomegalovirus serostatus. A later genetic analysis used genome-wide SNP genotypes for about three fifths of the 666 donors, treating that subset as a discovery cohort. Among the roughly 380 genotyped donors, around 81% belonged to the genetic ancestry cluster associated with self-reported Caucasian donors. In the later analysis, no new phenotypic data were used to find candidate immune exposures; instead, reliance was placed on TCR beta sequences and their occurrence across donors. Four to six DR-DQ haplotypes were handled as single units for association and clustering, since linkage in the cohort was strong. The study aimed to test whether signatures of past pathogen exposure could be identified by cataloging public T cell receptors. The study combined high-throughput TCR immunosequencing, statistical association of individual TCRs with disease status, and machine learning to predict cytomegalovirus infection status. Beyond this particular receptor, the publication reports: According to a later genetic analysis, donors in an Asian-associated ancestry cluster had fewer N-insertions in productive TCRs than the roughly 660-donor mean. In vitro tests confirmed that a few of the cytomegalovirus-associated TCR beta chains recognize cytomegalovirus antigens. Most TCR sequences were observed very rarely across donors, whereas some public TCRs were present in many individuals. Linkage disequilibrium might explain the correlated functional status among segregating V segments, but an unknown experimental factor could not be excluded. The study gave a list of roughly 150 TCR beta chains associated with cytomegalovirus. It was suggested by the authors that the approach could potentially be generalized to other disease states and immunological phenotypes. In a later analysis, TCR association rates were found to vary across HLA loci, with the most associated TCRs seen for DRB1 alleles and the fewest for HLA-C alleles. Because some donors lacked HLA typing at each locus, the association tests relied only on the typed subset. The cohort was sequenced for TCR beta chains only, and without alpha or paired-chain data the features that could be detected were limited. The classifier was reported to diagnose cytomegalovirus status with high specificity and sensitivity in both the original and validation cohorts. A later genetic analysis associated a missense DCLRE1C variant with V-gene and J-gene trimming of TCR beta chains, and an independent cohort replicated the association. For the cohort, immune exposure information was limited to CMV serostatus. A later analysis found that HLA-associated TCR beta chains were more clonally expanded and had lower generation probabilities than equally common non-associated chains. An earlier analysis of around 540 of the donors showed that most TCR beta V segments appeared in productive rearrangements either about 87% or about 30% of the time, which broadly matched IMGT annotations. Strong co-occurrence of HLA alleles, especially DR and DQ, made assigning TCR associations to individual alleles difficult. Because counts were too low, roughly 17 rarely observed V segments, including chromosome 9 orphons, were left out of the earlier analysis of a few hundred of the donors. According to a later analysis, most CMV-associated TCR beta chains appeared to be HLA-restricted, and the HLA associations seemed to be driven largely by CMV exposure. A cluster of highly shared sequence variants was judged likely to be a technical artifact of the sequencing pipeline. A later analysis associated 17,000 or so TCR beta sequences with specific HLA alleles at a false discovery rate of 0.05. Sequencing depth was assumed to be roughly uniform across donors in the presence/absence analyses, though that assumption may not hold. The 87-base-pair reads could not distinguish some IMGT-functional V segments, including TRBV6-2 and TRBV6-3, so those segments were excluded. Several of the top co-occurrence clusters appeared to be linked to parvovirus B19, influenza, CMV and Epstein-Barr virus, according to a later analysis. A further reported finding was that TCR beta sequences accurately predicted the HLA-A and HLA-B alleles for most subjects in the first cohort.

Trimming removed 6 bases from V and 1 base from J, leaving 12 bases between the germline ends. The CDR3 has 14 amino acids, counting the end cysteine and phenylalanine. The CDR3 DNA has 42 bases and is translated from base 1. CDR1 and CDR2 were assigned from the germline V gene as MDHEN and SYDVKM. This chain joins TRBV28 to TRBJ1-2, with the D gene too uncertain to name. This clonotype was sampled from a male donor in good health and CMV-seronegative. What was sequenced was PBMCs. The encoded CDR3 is CASSSRGLNYGYTF. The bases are TGTGCCAGCAGCTCACGTGGCCTTAACTATGGCTACACCTTC.